Shown below are 5 T cell receptor beta chains from a single sample sequenced in a study of T cell repertoires in cytomegalovirus infection. Their cognate antigens are unknown. MiXCR, run by TCRdb on the reads, gives a single entry per CDR3 protein. Among roughly 500,000 distinct CDR3 sequences listed, roughly 46% were seen once. The material was cultured PBMCs, obtained from culture after CMV antigen stimulation. Source of these receptors: a human donor in good health (CMV status not recorded). Some clones in this sample may be carry-over from other donors' samples.

The chain employs TRBV7-2 and TRBJ2-3, with 8 bases identical to TRBD2. Per germline, CDR1 SGHTA and CDR2 FQGNSA. After removal of 1 base from V and 0 bases from J, the junction contained 3 bases not matched to a gene. The CDR3 has 16 residues. In DNA form, the CDR3 reads TGTGCCAGCAGCTTAGTCCGGGGGGGGAGCACAGATACGCAGTATTTT. As protein: CASSLVRGGSTDTQYF. Complete variable domain (other parts from reference TRBV7-2 and TRBJ2-3): GAGVSQSPSNKVTEKGKDVELRCDPISGHTALYWYRQSLGQGLEFLIYFQGNSAPDKSGLPSDRFSAERTGGSVSTLTIQRTQQEDSAVYLCASSLVRGGSTDTQYFGPGTRLTVL.

The rearrangement links TRBV7-2 to TRBJ2-7; 8 nucleotides match TRBD2. J gave up 0 bases and V 5 bases, and 6 bases lay outside the gene matches. This CDR3 is 15 amino acids long. The V gene's germline CDR1 is SGHTA and CDR2 FQGNSA. The chain's CDR3 is CASSVGGVSSYEQYF. DNA of the CDR3: TGTGCCAGCAGCGTCGGGGGGGTCAGCTCCTACGAGCAGTACTTC. The full variable domain, its missing parts supplied by reference TRBV7-2 and TRBJ2-7, is GAGVSQSPSNKVTEKGKDVELRCDPISGHTALYWYRQSLGQGLEFLIYFQGNSAPDKSGLPSDRFSAERTGGSVSTLTIQRTQQEDSAVYLCASSVGGVSSYEQYFGPGTRLTVT.

This chain connects TRBV11-2 to TRBJ2-7; 14 positions agree with TRBD2. V shed 5 bases, J shed 2 bases, and the junction held 14 bases outside the gene matches. Germline CDR1 reads SGHAT; CDR2 reads FQNNGV. The CDR3 has 19 amino acids. CDR3 amino acids: CASSPRLAGGPLPAYEQYF. CDR3 bases: TGTGCCAGCAGCCCTCGACTAGCGGGGGGGCCGCTCCCTGCCTACGAGCAGTACTTC.

The V and J genes are TRBV5-5 and TRBJ2-1; tentatively, D is TRBD1 (6 bases). The CDR3 extends over 15 amino acids. The V end lost 2 bases, the J end lost 3 bases, and 12 bases lay between the germline ends. From germline, CDR1 is SGHKS and CDR2 YYEKEE (reference sequence). CDR3 nucleotides: TGTGCCAGCAGCTTTCGACAGGACTTCTACAATGAGCAGTTCTTC. This encodes CASSFRQDFYNEQFF.

This clonotype was counted only a few times. J is TRBJ1-6 and V is TRBV5-4; D possibly corresponds to TRBD1 (5 bases). Trimming pared 7 bases from V and 7 bases from J, leaving 24 bases between. The CDR3 contains 17 residues. Germline V gene data show CDR1 as SGHNT and CDR2 as YYREEE (reference sequence). The CDR3 here is CASHEGPAPLPNSPLHF. The CDR3 DNA reads TGTGCCAGCCACGAGGGGCCCGCGCCACTCCCAAATTCACCCCTCCACTTT. The complete variable domain, with remaining parts taken from reference TRBV5-4 and TRBJ1-6, reads ETGVTQSPTHLIKTRGQQVTLRCSSQSGHNTVSWYQQALGQGPQFIFQYYREEENGRGNFPPRFSGLQFPNYSSELNVNALELDDSALYLCASHEGPAPLPNSPLHFGNGTRLTVT.